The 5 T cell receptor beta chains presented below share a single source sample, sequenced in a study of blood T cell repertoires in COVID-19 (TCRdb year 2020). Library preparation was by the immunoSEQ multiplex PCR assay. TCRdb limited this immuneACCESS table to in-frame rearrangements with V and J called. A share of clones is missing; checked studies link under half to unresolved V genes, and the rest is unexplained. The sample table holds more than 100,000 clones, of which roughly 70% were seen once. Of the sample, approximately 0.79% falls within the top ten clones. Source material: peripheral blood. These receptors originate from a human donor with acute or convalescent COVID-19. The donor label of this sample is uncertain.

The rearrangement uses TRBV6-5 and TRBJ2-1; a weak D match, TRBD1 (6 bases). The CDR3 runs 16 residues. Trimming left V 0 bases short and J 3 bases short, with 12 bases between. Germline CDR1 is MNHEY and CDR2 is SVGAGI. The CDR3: CASSYSKQGIYNEQFF. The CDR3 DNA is TGTGCCAGCAGTTACTCGAAACAGGGAATCTACAATGAGCAGTTCTTC.

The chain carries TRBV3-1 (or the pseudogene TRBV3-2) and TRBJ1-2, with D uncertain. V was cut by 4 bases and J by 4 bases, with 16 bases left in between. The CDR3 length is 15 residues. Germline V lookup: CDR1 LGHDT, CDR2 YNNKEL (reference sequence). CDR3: CASSPGVAGSYGYTF. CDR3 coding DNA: TGTGCCAGCAGCCCCGGGGTGGCGGGGAGCTATGGCTACACCTTC.

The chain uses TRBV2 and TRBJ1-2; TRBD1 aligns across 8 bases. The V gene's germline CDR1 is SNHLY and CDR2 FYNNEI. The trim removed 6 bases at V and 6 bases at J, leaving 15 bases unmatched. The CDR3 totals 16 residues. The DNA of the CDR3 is TGTGCCAGCAGGAGGGGACAGGCGGCATGGGGGGATGGCTACACCTTC. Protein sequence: CASRRGQAAWGDGYTF. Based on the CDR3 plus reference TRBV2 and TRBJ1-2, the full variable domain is EPEVTQTPSHQVTQMGQEVILRCVPISNHLYFYWYRQILGQKVEFLVSFYNNEISEKSEIFDDQFSVERPDGSNFTLKIRSTKLEDSAMYFCASRRGQAAWGDGYTFGSGTRLTVV.

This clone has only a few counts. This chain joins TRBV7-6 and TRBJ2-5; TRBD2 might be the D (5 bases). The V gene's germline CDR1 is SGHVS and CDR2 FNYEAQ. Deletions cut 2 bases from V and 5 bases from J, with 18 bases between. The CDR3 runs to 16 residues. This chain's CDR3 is CASSLRAAGSWETQYF. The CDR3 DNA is TGTGCCAGCAGCTTAAGAGCGGCCGGGTCGTGGGAGACCCAGTACTTC.

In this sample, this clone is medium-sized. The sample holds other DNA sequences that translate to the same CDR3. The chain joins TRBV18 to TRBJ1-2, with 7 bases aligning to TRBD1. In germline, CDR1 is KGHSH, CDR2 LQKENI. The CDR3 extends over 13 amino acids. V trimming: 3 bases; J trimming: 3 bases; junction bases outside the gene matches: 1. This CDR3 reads CASSPGTDYGYTF. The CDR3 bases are TGTGCCAGCTCACCTGGGACAGACTATGGCTACACCTTC.